The rows below give T cell receptor beta chains drawn from one sample of a study of blood T cell repertoires in COVID-19. Clones were sequenced by immunoSEQ multiplex PCR, and TCRdb holds only the in-frame ones, with some missing. This sample has under 150,000 clones, with more than 80% found just once. Sequencing was done on a sample of peripheral blood. The source of these receptors is a woman aged 50 to 65 with acute or convalescent COVID-19. The CDR3 runs from the conserved cysteine through the conserved F or W. A D gene is named only where the DNA matches it firmly. Size tells how often a clone was seen (once, few, many) or the class of an expanded clone, and some rows leave it out.

.	TRBV12-3/TRBV12-4	TRBJ1-1	11	.	CASSSQGKAFF	TGTGCCAGCAGTTCACAGGGTAAAGCTTTCTTT
.	TRBV7-9	TRBJ1-2	18	.	CASSPKGHGKDGDYGYTF	TGTGCCAGCAGCCCCAAGGGACACGGGAAGGACGGGGACTATGGCTACACCTTC
.	TRBV3-1/TRBV3-2	TRBJ2-1	16	TRBD2	CASSPFLAGSNNEQFF	TGTGCCAGCAGCCCCTTCTTAGCGGGATCGAACAATGAGCAGTTCTTC
.	TRBV27	TRBJ1-1	13	.	CASSLQGNTEAFF	TGTGCCAGCAGTTTACAGGGAAACACTGAAGCTTTCTTT
.	TRBV10-3	TRBJ2-2	14	.	CAISPFGRAGELFF	TGTGCCATCAGTCCCTTTGGTCGCGCCGGGGAGCTGTTTTTT
.	TRBV7-9	TRBJ2-7	17	.	CASSFLVGGQEKYEQYF	TGTGCCAGCAGCTTTCTGGTGGGGGGGCAGGAGAAATACGAGCAGTACTTC
.	TRBV4-2	TRBJ1-1	14	.	CASDPPGEGTEAFF	TGTGCCAGTGACCCACCAGGGGAAGGCACTGAAGCTTTCTTT
.	TRBV19	TRBJ2-2	14	TRBD1	CASRDRRNTGELFF	TGTGCCAGTAGGGACAGGCGAAACACCGGGGAGCTGTTTTTT
.	TRBV30	TRBJ1-4	18	TRBD1	CAWSSTGAYIATNEKLFF	TGTGCCTGGAGTTCAACAGGGGCCTACATTGCAACTAATGAAAAACTGTTTTTT
.	TRBV3-1/TRBV3-2	TRBJ1-3	17	.	CASSQGRQGSSGNTIYF	TGTGCCAGCAGTCAGGGAAGGCAGGGGAGCTCTGGAAACACCATATATTTT
.	TRBV7-9	TRBJ1-2	14	TRBD1	CASSSGTGGQGYTF	TGTGCCAGCAGCTCCGGGACAGGGGGCCAGGGCTACACCTTC
.	TRBV10-3	TRBJ2-1	11	.	CAISASDEQFF	TGTGCCATCAGTGCTTCGGATGAGCAGTTCTTC
.	TRBV27	TRBJ2-3	15	.	CASSLRTLGADTQYF	TGTGCCAGCAGTTTAAGAACTCTCGGGGCAGATACGCAGTATTTT
once	TRBV3-1/TRBV3-2	TRBJ1-6	15	.	CASSPFGGEESPLHF	TGTGCCAGCAGCCCCTTTGGGGGGGAGGAATCACCCCTCCACTTT